This TCR beta chain stems from a study of cytomegalovirus exposure and HLA in healthy donors. This CDR3 is built from 16 residues. Trimming pared 2 bases from V and 3 bases from J, leaving 17 bases between. Germline values: CDR1 KGHSH, CDR2 LQKENI. The primer mix had 60 Vbeta and 13 Jbeta primers. Some clones are missing from TCRdb's copy, which holds only in-frame ones; the method was immunoSEQ multiplex PCR. This sample has tens of thousands of clones, with 60% to 75% found just once. This chain links TRBV18 with TRBJ2-7; weak D call: TRBD2 (5 bases). Sequenced sample: PBMCs. The source of this sequence is a male donor in good health and CMV-seropositive. CDR3 coding DNA: TGTGCCAGCTCACCAGTTTCGAATGGAGGATACTACGAGCAGTACTTC. Translation gives CASSPVSNGGYYEQYF.